This T cell receptor beta chain was profiled in a study of blood T cells in healthy people across ages. There are 15 residues in the CDR3. V gave up 5 bases and J gave up 3 bases; unmatched junction bases: 6. Germline lookup yields CDR1 SGHTA and CDR2 FQGNSA. This clonotype was seen a handful of times. Antigen: not known. The study, taken as a whole, reports: It was the long-lived donors that had more naive CD4+ cells and higher diversity than aged donors.

A second PCR, run for about 7 to 12 cycles, used a sample-barcoded 5' primer plus a J-beta primer mix. TCRdb re-called the 5' RACE reads through MiXCR, storing one row per CDR3 protein. The sample consists of 900,000 to 950,000 distinct CDR3 sequences, roughly 29% of them appearing once. In addition, the sample was reused for a study of T cells of mothers and their children.

Sample: blood. The V call is TRBV7-2, the J call TRBJ2-1; 8 bases map to TRBD1. The receptor was derived from a woman aged 40 to 50 in good health. This CDR3 is CASSPDRADYNEQFF. The CDR3 DNA is TGTGCCAGCAGCCCGGACAGGGCCGACTACAATGAGCAGTTCTTC.